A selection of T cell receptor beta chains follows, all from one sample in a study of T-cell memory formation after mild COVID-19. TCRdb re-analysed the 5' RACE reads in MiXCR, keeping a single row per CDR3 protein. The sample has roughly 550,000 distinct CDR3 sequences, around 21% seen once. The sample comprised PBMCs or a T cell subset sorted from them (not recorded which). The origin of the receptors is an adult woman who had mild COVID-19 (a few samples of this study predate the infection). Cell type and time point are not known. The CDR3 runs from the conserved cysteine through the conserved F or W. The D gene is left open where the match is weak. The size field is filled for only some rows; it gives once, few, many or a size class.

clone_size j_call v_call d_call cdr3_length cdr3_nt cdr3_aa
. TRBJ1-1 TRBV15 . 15 TGTGCCACCAGCAGGGTTTATGGGGGGAGAACTGAAGCTTTCTTT CATSRVYGGRTEAFF
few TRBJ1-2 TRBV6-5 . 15 TGTGCCAGCAGTTACTCTCTCGGATCCCTGGGCGGCTACACCTTC CASSYSLGSLGGYTF
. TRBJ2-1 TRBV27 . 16 TGTGCCAGCAGTCGCCTGGGGGCGGGAGCCTACAATGAGCAGTTCTTC CASSRLGAGAYNEQFF
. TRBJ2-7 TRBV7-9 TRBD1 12 TGTGCCAGCAGGAATACAGGGGACGAGCAGTACTTC CASRNTGDEQYF
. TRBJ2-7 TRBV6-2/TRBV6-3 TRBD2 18 TGTGCCAGCAGTTACTCGGGACTAGCGGGAGTCGGGGTCTACGAGCAGTACTTC CASSYSGLAGVGVYEQYF
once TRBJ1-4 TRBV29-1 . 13 TGCAGCGTTGGCAGGGTCCTCAATGAAAAACTGTTTTTT CSVGRVLNEKLFF
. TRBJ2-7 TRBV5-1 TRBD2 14 TGCGCCAGCAGCTGGGGTAGCGGGGACTACGAGCAGTACTTC CASSWGSGDYEQYF
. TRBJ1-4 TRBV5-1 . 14 TGCGCCAGCAGCCACGGGACGGTGAATGAAAAACTGTTTTTT CASSHGTVNEKLFF
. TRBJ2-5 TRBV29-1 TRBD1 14 TGCAGCGTCTCCGGGACAGGGAACCAAGAGACCCAGTACTTC CSVSGTGNQETQYF
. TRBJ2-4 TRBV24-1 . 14 TGTGCCACCAGTGATGACGAGTGGACGGACATTCAGTACTTC CATSDDEWTDIQYF
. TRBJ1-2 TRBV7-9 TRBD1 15 TGTGCCAGCAGCTCGCCGGGACAGGGGGCCATAGGCTACACCTTC CASSSPGQGAIGYTF
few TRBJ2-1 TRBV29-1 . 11 TGCAGCGTTGGTTTGTTCGGGGAGCAGTTCTTC CSVGLFGEQFF
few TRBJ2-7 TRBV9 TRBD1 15 TGTGCCAGCAGCGGGAGGACAGGGAGCCCCCACGAGCAGTACTTC CASSGRTGSPHEQYF
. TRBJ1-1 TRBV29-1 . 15 TGCAGCGTTCAATCCCACCAGAAGCGTAGCACTGAAGCTTTCTTT CSVQSHQKRSTEAFF
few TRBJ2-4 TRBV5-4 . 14 TGTGCCAGCAGCTTAACAGGGCGGTCGAACATTCAGTACTTC CASSLTGRSNIQYF
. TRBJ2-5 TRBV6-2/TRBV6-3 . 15 TGTGCCAGCAGTTACCTTCGAGGGGCTGGGGAGACCCAGTACTTC CASSYLRGAGETQYF
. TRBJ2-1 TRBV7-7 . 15 TGTGCTAGCAGCTTCAAGCAGGGAGGGGGCAATGAGCAGTTCTTC CASSFKQGGGNEQFF
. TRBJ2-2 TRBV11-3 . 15 TGTGCCAGCAGCTTTCGCGGGATTGACACCGTGGAGCTGTTTTTT CASSFRGIDTVELFF
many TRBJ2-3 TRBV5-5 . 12 TGTGCCAGCGGGACTAGCACAGATACGCAGTATTTT CASGTSTDTQYF
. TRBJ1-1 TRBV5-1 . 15 TGCGCCAGCAGCTTGGGGTATTCGGTGAACACTGAAGCTTTCTTT CASSLGYSVNTEAFF
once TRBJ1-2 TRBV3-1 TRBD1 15 TGTGCCAGCAGCCCGAAGGGACAGCTCCTCTATGGCTACACCTTC CASSPKGQLLYGYTF
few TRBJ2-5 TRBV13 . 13 TGTGCCAGCAGATCCAGCGGTACAGAGACCCAGTACTTC CASRSSGTETQYF
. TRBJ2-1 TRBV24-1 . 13 TGTGCCACCAGTAGCGGGACAGGTAATGAGCAGTTCTTC CATSSGTGNEQFF
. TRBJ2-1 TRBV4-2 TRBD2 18 TGTGCCAGCAGCCAAGTAAAGAACTCGCGGCTAGCGGACAATGAGCAGTTCTTC CASSQVKNSRLADNEQFF
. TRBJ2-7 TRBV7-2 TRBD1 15 TGTGCCAGCAGCTTAGTTGGGGACAGGGCAGACGAGCAGTACTTC CASSLVGDRADEQYF
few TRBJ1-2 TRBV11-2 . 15 TGTGCCAGCAGCTTAGTCCTGAGCACTCACTATGGCTACACCTTC CASSLVLSTHYGYTF
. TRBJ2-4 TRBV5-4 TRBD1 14 TGTGCCAGCAGCTTGGCCGACAGGGTTAACATTCAGTACTTC CASSLADRVNIQYF
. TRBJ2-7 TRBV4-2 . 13 TGTGCCAGCAGCCAAGATACCCTCCGAGAGCAGTACTTC CASSQDTLREQYF
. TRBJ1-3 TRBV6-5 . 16 TGTGCCAGCAGTTACTCGTCCAGGGAAGCTGGAAACACCATATATTTT CASSYSSREAGNTIYF
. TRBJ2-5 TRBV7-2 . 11 TGTGCCAGCAGGACCGTGGAGACCCAGTACTTC CASRTVETQYF
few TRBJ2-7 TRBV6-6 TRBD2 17 TGTGCCAGCAGTTACTCGAGGGGACTAGCGGGCGCCTACGAGCAGTACTTC CASSYSRGLAGAYEQYF
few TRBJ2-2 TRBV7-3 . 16 TGTGCCAGCAGCTTATGGGCGGAGGCGAACACCGGGGAGCTGTTTTTT CASSLWAEANTGELFF
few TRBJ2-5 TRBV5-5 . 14 TGTGCCAGCAGCTTGGTCCAGGTCCAAGAGACCCAGTACTTC CASSLVQVQETQYF
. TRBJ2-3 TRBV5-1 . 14 TGCGCCAGCAGCTCTATTCGAAACACAGATACGCAGTATTTT CASSSIRNTDTQYF
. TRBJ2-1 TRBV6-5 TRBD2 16 TGTGCCAGCAGTTACTACCGCGGGGGCTCCTACAATGAGCAGTTCTTC CASSYYRGGSYNEQFF
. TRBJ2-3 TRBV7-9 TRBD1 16 TGTGCCAGCAGCCTCGGACAGGGGCCGAATTCAGATACGCAGTATTTT CASSLGQGPNSDTQYF
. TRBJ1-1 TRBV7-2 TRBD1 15 TGTGCCAGCAGCCCACACATACAGGGGGCGACTGAAGCTTTCTTT CASSPHIQGATEAFF
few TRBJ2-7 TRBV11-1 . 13 TGTGCCAGCAGCCCGCTACTGGGGTTCGAGCAGTACTTC CASSPLLGFEQYF
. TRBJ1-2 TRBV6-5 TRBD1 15 TGTGCCAGCAGTTACTCGAGGGGGCGCGGCTATGGCTACACCTTC CASSYSRGRGYGYTF
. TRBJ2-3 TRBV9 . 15 TGTGCCAGCAGCGTTTTAGCGGTAAGCACAGATACGCAGTATTTT CASSVLAVSTDTQYF
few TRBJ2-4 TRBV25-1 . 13 TGTGCCAGCAGTGAAGGGGGAGAAAACATTCAGTACTTC CASSEGGENIQYF
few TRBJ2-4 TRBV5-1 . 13 TGCGCCAGCAGCCGAGAGGGGGGAAACATTCAGTACTTC CASSREGGNIQYF
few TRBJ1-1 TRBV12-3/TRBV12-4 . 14 TGTGCCAGCAGTTTCGCACAGATGAACACTGAAGCTTTCTTT CASSFAQMNTEAFF
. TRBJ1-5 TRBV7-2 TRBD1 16 TGTGCCAGCAGCTTAGGTTGGACAGGGGGAAATCAGCCCCAGCATTTT CASSLGWTGGNQPQHF
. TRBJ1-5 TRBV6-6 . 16 TGTGCCAGCAGGGGGGCGACGGAGGAACCCAATCAGCCCCAGCATTTT CASRGATEEPNQPQHF
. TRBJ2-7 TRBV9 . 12 TGTGCCAGCAGCGTAGGAGGAGCCGAGCAGTACTTC CASSVGGAEQYF
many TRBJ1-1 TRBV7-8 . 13 TGTGCCAGCAGCCGCGGTGGGGTCAAGCAAGCTTTCTTT CASSRGGVKQAFF
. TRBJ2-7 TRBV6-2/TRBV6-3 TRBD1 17 TGTGCCAGCAGTCGTCCGTCCGGGACAGGCCTAGCCTACGAGCAGTACTTC CASSRPSGTGLAYEQYF
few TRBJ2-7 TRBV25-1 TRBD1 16 TGTGCCAGCAGTCGATCAGGGGGCCTGAGCTCCTACGAGCAGTACTTC CASSRSGGLSSYEQYF
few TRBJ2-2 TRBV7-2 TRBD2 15 TGTGCCAGCAGCCAATCGCGACTAGCCGCCGGGGAGCTGTTTTTT CASSQSRLAAGELFF
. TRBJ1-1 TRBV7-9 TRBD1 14 TGTGCCAGCAGCTCTGGGTCAGGGGGGGCTGAAGCTTTCTTT CASSSGSGGAEAFF
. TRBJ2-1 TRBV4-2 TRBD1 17 TGTGCCAGCAGCCAAGATGCTGGACAGGGTTTGTTATTTGAGCAGTTCTTC CASSQDAGQGLLFEQFF
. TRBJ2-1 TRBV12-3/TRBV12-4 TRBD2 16 TGTGCCAGCAGTCAAAACCGACTAGCCCCCTACAATGAGCAGTTCTTC CASSQNRLAPYNEQFF
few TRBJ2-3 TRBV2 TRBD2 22 TGTGCCAGCAGTACGGCGTTGGGTAGAGGACTAGCGGGAGGCCCTAGCACAGATACGCAGTATTTT CASSTALGRGLAGGPSTDTQYF
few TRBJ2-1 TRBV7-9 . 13 TGCGGGCTGGAACGGCCTACCACTAATGAGCAGTTCTTC CGLERPTTNEQFF
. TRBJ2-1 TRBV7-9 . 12 TGTGCCAGCAGTCCCGGGGGTACAGAACGGTTCTTC CASSPGGTERFF
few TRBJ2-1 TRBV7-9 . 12 TGTGGGGCGGCCAGCTCCTACAATGAGCAGTTCTTC CGAASSYNEQFF
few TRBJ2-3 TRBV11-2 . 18 TGTGCCAGCAGCCCTCACCCCCAGCCGGGGGCTCCCACAGATACGCAGTATTTT CASSPHPQPGAPTDTQYF
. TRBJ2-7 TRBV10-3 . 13 TGTGCCATCAGTGCGGCATCGATAGGGGAGCAGTACTTC CAISAASIGEQYF